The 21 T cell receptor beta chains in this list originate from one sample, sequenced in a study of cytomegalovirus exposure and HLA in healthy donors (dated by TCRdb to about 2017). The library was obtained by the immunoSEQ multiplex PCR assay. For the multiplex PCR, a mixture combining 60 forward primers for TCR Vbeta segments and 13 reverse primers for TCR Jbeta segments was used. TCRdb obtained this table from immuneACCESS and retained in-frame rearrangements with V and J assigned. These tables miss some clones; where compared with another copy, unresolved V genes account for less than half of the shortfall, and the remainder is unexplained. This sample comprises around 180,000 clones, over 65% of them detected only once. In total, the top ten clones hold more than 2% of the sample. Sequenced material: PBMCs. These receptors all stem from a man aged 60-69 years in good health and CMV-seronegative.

The CDR3 sequence: CASRMGLANTGELFF. The CDR3 DNA reads as TGTGCCAGCAGAATGGGACTAGCGAACACCGGGGAGCTGTTTTTT. V gene TRBV5-8 combines with J gene TRBJ2-2; 8 positions match TRBD2. In germline, CDR1 is SGHTS, CDR2 YDEGEE. The CDR3 runs to 15 residues. With V trimmed by 5 bases and J by 0 bases, 3 bases remained unmatched.

The CDR3 spells CTSSLRCRTGYPF. CDR3 sequence (DNA): TGCACCAGCAGCCTCCGCTGTAGGACTGGCTACCCCTTC. The chain is built from TRBV1 and TRBJ1-2. TRBV1 has pseudogene status. This CDR3 contains 13 residues.

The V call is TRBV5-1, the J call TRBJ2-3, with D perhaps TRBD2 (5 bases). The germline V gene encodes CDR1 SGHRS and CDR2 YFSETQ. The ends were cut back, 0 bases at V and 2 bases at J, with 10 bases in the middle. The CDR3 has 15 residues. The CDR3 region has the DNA TGCGCCAGCAGCTTGGAAACCCGGGACACAGATACGCAGTATTTT. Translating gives CASSLETRDTDTQYF.

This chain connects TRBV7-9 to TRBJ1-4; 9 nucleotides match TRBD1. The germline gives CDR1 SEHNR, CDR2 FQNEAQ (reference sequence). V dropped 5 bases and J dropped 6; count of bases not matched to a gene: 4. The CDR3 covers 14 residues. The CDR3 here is CASSLWTGDEKLFF. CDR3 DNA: TGTGCCAGCAGCCTATGGACAGGGGATGAAAAACTGTTTTTT.

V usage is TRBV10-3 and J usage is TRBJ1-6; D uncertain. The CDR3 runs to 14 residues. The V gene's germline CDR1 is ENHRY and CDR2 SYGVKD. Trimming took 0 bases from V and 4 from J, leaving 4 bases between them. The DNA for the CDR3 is TGTGCCATCAGTGAGTCACAATATAATTCACCCCTCCACTTT. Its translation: CAISESQYNSPLHF.

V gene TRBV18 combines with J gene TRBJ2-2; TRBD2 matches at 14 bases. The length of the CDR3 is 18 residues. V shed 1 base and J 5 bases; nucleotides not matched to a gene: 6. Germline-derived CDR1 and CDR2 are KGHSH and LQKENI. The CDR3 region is CASSPLGTSGGWTGELFF. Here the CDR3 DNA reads TGTGCCAGCTCACCACTCGGGACTAGCGGGGGATGGACCGGGGAGCTGTTTTTT.

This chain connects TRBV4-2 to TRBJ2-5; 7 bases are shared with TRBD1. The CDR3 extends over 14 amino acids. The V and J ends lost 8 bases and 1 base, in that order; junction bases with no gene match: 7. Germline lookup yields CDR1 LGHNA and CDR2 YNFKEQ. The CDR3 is CASRVGGPQETQYF. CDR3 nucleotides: TGTGCCAGCCGGGTAGGGGGCCCCCAAGAGACCCAGTACTTC.

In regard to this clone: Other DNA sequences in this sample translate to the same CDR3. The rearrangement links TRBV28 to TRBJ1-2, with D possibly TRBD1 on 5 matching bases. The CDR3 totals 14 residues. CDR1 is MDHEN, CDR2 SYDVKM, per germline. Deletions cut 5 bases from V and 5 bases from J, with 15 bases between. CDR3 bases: TGTGCCAGCAGTCCGGGACTCGGGTATTATGGCTACACCTTC. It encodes CASSPGLGYYGYTF.

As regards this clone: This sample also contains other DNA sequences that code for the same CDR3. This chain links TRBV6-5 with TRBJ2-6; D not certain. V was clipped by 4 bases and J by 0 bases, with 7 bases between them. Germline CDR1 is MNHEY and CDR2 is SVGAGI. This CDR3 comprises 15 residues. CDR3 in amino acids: CASSFTSSGANVLTF. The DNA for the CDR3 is TGTGCCAGCAGTTTCACCAGCTCTGGGGCCAACGTCCTGACTTTC.

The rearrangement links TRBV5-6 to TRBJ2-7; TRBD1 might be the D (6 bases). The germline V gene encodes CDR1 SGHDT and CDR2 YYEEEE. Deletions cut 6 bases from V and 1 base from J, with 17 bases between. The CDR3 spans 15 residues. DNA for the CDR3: TGTGCCAGCATCGCGGATACAGGGTCTTCCTACGAGCAGTACTTC. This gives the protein CASIADTGSSYEQYF.

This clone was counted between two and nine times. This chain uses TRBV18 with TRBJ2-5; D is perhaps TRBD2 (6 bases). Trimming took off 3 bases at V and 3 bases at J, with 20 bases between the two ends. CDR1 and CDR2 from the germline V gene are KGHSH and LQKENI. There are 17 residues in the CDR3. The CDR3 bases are TGTGCCAGCTCACCTGGATTCGGGCGCGGGACTGAAGAGACCCAGTACTTC. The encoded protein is CASSPGFGRGTEETQYF.

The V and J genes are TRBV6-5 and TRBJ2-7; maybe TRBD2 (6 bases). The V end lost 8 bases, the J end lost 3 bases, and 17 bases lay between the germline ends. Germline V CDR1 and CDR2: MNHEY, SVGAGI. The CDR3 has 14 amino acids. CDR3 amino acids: CASPWAGLIYEQYF. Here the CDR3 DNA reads TGTGCCAGCCCTTGGGCGGGGTTAATCTACGAGCAGTACTTC.

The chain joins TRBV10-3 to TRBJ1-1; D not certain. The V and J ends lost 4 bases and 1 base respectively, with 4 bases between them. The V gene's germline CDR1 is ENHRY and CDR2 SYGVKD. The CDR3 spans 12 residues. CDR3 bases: TGTGCCATCAGTGGTCGGAACACTGAAGCTTTCTTT. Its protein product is CAISGRNTEAFF.

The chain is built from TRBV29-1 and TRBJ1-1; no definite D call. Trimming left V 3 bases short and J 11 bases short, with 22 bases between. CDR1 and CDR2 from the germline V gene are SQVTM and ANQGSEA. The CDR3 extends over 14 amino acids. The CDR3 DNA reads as TGCAGCGTTGATCCCGGTCATCTAGGACGAGGGGCTTTCTTT. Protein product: CSVDPGHLGRGAFF.

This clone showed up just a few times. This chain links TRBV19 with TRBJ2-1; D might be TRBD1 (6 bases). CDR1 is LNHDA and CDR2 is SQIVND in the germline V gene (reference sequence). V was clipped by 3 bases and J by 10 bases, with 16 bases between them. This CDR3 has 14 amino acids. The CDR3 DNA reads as TGTGCCAGTAGTATTGGGACATCCCCTGAGGAGCAGTTCTTC. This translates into CASSIGTSPEEQFF.

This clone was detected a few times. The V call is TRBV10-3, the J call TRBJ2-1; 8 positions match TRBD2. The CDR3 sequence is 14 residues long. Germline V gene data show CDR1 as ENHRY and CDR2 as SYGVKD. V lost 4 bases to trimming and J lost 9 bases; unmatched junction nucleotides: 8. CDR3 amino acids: CAISGRTSRGEQFF. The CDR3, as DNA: TGTGCCATCAGTGGTCGGACTAGCCGGGGTGAGCAGTTCTTC.

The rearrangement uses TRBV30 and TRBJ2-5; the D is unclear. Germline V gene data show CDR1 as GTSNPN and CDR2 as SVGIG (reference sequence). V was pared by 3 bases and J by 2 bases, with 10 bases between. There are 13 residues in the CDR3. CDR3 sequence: CAWSRLTQETQYF. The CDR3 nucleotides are TGTGCCTGGAGCCGGCTGACACAAGAGACCCAGTACTTC.

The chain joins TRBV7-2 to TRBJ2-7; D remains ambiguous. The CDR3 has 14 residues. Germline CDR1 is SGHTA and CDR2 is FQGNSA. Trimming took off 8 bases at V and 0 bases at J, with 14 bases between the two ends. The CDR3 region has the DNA TGTGCCAGCTCCTCACAGACGCCCTCCTACGAGCAGTACTTC. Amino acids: CASSSQTPSYEQYF. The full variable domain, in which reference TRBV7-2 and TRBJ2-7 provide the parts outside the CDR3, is GAGVSQSPSNKVTEKGKDVELRCDPISGHTALYWYRQSLGQGLEFLIYFQGNSAPDKSGLPSDRFSAERTGGSVSTLTIQRTQQEDSAVYLCASSSQTPSYEQYFGPGTRLTVT.

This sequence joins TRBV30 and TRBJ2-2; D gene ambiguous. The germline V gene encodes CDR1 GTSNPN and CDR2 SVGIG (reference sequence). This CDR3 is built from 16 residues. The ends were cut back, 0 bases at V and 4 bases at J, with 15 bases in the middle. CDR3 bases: TGTGCCTGGAGTGTAACTACCAGAACACCCACCGGGGAGCTGTTTTTT. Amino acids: CAWSVTTRTPTGELFF.

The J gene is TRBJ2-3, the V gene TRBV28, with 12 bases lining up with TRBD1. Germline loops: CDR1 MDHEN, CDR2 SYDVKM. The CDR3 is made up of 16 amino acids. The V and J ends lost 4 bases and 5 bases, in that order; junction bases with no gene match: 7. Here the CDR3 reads CASSYSGTGGQDTQYF. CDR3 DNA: TGTGCCAGCAGTTACTCCGGGACAGGGGGCCAAGATACGCAGTATTTT.

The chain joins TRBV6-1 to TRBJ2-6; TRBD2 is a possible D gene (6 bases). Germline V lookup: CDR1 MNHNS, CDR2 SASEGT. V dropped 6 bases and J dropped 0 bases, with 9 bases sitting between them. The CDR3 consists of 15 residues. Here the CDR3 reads CASSPGSSGANVLTF. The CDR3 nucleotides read TGTGCCAGCAGCCCCGGGAGCTCTGGGGCCAACGTCCTGACTTTC.